The 15 T cell receptor beta chains below all came from one sample that was sequenced in a study of blood T cell repertoires in COVID-19. Profiling relied on immunoSEQ multiplex PCR, and the TCRdb table lists in-frame clones only, not all of them. The sample has around 160,000 clones, approximately 85% seen once. Sequencing used peripheral blood. The receptors shown here come from a man between 60 and 75 years old with active or convalescent COVID-19.

The V call is TRBV5-1, the J call TRBJ2-1; 11 bases align to TRBD2. V dropped 0 bases and J dropped 5; count of bases not matched to a gene: 4. This CDR3 is 16 amino acids long. CDR1 is SGHRS, CDR2 YFSETQ, per germline. CDR3 nucleotides: TGCGCCAGCAGCTTGGTCGGTAGCGGGAGGGACAATGAGCAGTTCTTC. Translating it yields CASSLVGSGRDNEQFF.

This clone showed up just once. This specimen includes other DNA sequences encoding the same CDR3. The chain couples TRBV11-2 to TRBJ2-3; TRBD1 agrees at 9 bases. The CDR3 sequence is 15 residues long. The ends lost 4 bases at V and 3 bases at J; junction bases unmatched: 5. The germline gives CDR1 SGHAT, CDR2 FQNNGV. Here the CDR3 reads CASSSPGQGTDTQYF. DNA of the CDR3: TGTGCCAGCAGCTCTCCGGGACAGGGAACAGATACGCAGTATTTT.

The rearrangement uses TRBV4-2 and TRBJ1-5; D might be TRBD1 (6 bases). The CDR3 runs to 16 residues. Germline CDR1 and CDR2: LGHNA and YNFKEQ. V was pared by 0 bases and J by 0 bases, with 9 bases between. The CDR3: CASSQEGGASNQPQHF. CDR3 in DNA: TGTGCCAGCAGCCAAGAGGGGGGGGCTAGCAATCAGCCCCAGCATTTT.

The chain links TRBV19 to TRBJ2-7, with D tentatively TRBD1 (6 bases). This CDR3 is 14 amino acids long. The germline V gene has CDR1 LNHDA and CDR2 SQIVND (reference sequence). The germline V and J ends were trimmed by 1 base and 6 bases, with 13 bases remaining between them. The CDR3 protein is CASSIVPGESEQYF. CDR3 bases: TGTGCCAGTAGTATAGTTCCAGGGGAAAGCGAGCAGTACTTC.

There are a few counts of this clone. The chain employs TRBV28 and TRBJ2-7; the match to TRBD1 covers 7 bases. This CDR3 is built from 14 residues. Losses at the gene ends were 5 bases for V and 6 bases for J; bases not matched to a gene: 10. CDR1 is MDHEN and CDR2 is SYDVKM in the germline V gene. CDR3 sequence: CASSPGQVLGEQYF. CDR3 nucleotides: TGTGCCAGCAGTCCAGGACAGGTGTTAGGCGAGCAGTACTTC.

The J gene is TRBJ2-7, the V gene TRBV6-2 or TRBV6-3; 12 bases fit TRBD2. CDR3 length: 15 amino acids. CDR1 and CDR2 from the germline V gene are MNHEY and SVGEGT. V trimming: 1 base; J trimming: 5 bases; junction bases outside the gene matches: 3. The CDR3 nucleotides are TGTGCCAGCAGTTACTTAGGACTAGCGGGAAACGAGCAGTACTTC. This codes for CASSYLGLAGNEQYF.

This clone was observed many times. The chain couples TRBV18 to TRBJ2-6; 12 bases are shared with TRBD1. The germline CDR1 and CDR2 sequences are KGHSH and LQKENI. This CDR3 has 17 amino acids. V lost 2 bases, J lost 3 bases, and 2 bases stayed unmatched. CDR3 amino acids: CASSPGTGGGGANVLTF. DNA of the CDR3: TGTGCCAGCTCACCAGGGACAGGGGGCGGTGGGGCCAACGTCCTGACTTTC.

The chain combines TRBV7-2 with TRBJ2-3; 10 bases agree with TRBD2. The V and J ends lost 3 bases and 0 bases, in that order; junction bases with no gene match: 12. From germline, CDR1 is SGHTA and CDR2 FQGNSA. The CDR3 runs to 19 residues. Here the CDR3 DNA reads TGTGCCAGCAGCTTCATAGCGGGGGGCCTTCGACCTAGCACAGATACGCAGTATTTT. Translating it yields CASSFIAGGLRPSTDTQYF.

J is TRBJ2-1 and V is TRBV7-2; 14 nucleotides agree with TRBD2. V gave up 5 bases and J gave up 13 bases; unmatched junction bases: 10. CDR3 length equals 15 residues. Germline CDR1 and CDR2: SGHTA and FQGNSA. CDR3 coding DNA: TGTGCCAGCAGCCCCGGGACTAGCGGGAGTTACAGTCAGTTCTTC. Its protein is CASSPGTSGSYSQFF.

This rearrangement joins TRBV6-5 to TRBJ1-1; weak D call: TRBD1 (6 bases). CDR1 and CDR2 from the germline V gene are MNHEY and SVGAGI. Between the trimmed V and J ends, which lost 10 bases and 3 bases, there was a span of 21 bases. The CDR3 is made up of 15 amino acids. The CDR3 nucleotides read TGTGCCACCTGGGAACAGGGTGGTCCAGACACTGAAGCTTTCTTT. Translated: CATWEQGGPDTEAFF.

The chain is built from TRBV14 and TRBJ1-2; maybe TRBD1 (5 bases). Germline CDR1 is SGHDN and CDR2 is FVKESK. The CDR3 contains 15 residues. V lost 0 bases and J lost 8, with 16 bases in between. The CDR3 reads CASSQDSGGARGYTF. In DNA form, the CDR3 reads TGTGCCAGCAGCCAAGATTCTGGCGGGGCGCGGGGCTACACCTTC.

This chain links TRBV7-8 with TRBJ1-5; D is possibly TRBD1 (6 bases). Germline lookup yields CDR1 SGHVS and CDR2 FQNEAQ. The CDR3 has 16 residues. Trimming pared 5 bases from V and 0 bases from J, leaving 14 bases between. The CDR3 loop is CASSPRRGYSNQPQHF. The CDR3 DNA is TGTGCCAGCAGCCCCCGCAGGGGATATAGCAATCAGCCCCAGCATTTT.

This clone was seen only a few times. J is TRBJ2-1 and V is TRBV10-1, with D uncertain. The germline gives CDR1 WNHNN, CDR2 SYGVQD (reference sequence). Trimming took 5 bases from V and 7 from J, leaving 12 bases between them. This CDR3 region has 13 residues. The DNA for the CDR3 is TGCGCCAGCAGTCTCCCCCTCTCTAATGAGCAGTTCTTC. Residues: CASSLPLSNEQFF.

The V gene is TRBV6-6, the J gene TRBJ2-7, with TRBD1 matching 9 bases. With 5 bases clipped from V and 5 bases from J, the junction kept 4 bases outside the gene matches. The V gene's germline CDR1 is MNHNY and CDR2 SVGAGI (reference sequence). This CDR3 comprises 13 residues. Here the CDR3 DNA reads TGTGCCAGCAGTGGGGGACAGGGTAACGAGCAGTACTTC. This translates into CASSGGQGNEQYF.

The chain employs TRBV29-1 and TRBJ1-1; D is ambiguous. The CDR3 is 12 residues long. The germline V gene encodes CDR1 SQVTM and CDR2 ANQGSEA. V lost 5 bases, J lost 4 bases, and 11 bases lay in between. In DNA, the CDR3 is TGCAGCGTTCCCGAGGGTCGCACTGAAGCTTTCTTT. It translates to CSVPEGRTEAFF.